The text below deals with one TCR beta chain. What it binds is unknown. These data are taken from a study of T cells in localized non-small cell lung cancer. Sequencing used immunoSEQ multiplex PCR; TCRdb keeps in-frame clones, though not all of them. The profile shows 35,000 or so clones, roughly 88% of them singletons. Points from the study as a whole: In adjacent lung, a median roughly 60 of the top 100 tumor clones were found. With higher T cell density in blood came longer overall survival.

Sample: peripheral blood, taken before any cancer treatment. The receptor comes from a woman between 35 and 70 years old with stage I lung adenocarcinoma.

The CDR3 nucleotides are TGCGCCAGCAGTGGTCCTGAGGGGCGAGAGACCCAGTACTTC. The encoded protein is CASSGPEGRETQYF. The chain carries TRBV10-2 and TRBJ2-5, with D perhaps being TRBD1 or TRBD2 (5 bases each). The CDR3 loop spans 14 amino acids. The germline V gene has CDR1 WSHSY and CDR2 SAAADI. Trimming took off 4 bases at V and 4 bases at J, with 13 bases between the two ends.